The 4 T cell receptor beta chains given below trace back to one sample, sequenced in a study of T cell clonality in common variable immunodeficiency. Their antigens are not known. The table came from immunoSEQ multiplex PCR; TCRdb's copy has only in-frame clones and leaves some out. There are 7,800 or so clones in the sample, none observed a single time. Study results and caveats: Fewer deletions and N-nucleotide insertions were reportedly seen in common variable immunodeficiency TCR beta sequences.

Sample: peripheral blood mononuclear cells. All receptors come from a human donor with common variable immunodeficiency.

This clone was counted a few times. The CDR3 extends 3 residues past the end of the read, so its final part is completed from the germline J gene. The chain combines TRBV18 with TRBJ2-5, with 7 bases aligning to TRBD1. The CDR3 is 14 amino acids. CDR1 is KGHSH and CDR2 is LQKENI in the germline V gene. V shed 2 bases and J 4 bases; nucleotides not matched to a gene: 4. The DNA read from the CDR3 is TGTGCCAGCTCACCAAATGCAGGGGGAGAGACC. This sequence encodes CASSPNAGGET. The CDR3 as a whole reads CASSPNAGGETQYF.

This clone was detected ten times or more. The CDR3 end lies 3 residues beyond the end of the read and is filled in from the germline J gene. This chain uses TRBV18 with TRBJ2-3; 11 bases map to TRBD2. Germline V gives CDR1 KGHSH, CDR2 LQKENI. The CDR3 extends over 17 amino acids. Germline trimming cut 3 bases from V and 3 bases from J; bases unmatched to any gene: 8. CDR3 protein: CASSPSLAGGLTDTQYF. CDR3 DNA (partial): TGTGCCAGCTCACCGTCCTTAGCGGGAGGGCTGACAGATACG.

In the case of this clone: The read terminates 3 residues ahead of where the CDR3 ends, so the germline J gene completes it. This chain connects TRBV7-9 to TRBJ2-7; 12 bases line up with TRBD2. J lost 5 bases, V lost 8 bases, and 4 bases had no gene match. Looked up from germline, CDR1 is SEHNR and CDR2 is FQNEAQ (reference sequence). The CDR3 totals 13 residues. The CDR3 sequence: CASLRLAGDEQYF. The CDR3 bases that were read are TGTGCCAGCCTCAGACTAGCGGGAGACGAG.

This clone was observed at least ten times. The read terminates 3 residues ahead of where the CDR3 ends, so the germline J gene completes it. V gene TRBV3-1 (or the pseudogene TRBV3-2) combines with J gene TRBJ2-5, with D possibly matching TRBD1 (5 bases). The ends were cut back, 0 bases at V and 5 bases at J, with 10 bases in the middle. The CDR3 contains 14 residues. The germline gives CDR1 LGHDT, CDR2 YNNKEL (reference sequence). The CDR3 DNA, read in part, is TGTGCCAGCAGCCAAGACTCAGGGTGGGAGACC. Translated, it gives CASSQDSGWET. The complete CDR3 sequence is CASSQDSGWETQYF.